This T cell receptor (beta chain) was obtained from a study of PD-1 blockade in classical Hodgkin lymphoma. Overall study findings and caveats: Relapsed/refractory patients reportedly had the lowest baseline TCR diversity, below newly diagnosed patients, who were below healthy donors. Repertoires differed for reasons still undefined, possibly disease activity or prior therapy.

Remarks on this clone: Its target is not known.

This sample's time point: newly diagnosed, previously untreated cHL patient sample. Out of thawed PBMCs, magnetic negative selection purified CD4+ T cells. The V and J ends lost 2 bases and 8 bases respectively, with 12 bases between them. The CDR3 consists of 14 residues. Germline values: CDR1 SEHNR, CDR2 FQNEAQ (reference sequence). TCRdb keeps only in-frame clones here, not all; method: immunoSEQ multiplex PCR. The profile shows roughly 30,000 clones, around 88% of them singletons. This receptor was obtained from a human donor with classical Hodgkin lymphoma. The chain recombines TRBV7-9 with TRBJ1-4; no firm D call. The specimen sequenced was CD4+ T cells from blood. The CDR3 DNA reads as TGTGCCAGCAGCTTACGGTCCCTTGGGGAAAAACTGTTTTTT. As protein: CASSLRSLGEKLFF. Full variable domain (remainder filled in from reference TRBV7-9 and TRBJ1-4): DTGVSQNPRHKITKRGQNVTFRCDPISEHNRLYWYRQTLGQGPEFLTYFQNEAQLEKSRLLSDRFSAERPKGSFSTLEIQRTEQGDSAMYLCASSLRSLGEKLFFGSGTQLSVL.